The clone carrying this T cell receptor (beta chain) occurred many times. One entry per CDR3 protein, called by TCRdb with MiXCR from the 5' RACE reads. This sample yields about 92,000 distinct CDR3 sequences, of which 8.5% to 9% are seen a single time; under 6% belongs to the top ten. This CDR3 has 15 residues. V shed 7 bases and J shed 4 bases, with 16 bases lying between them. Germline CDR1 and CDR2: SNHLY and FYNNEI. This entry is derived from a study of CD8 T cells in ankylosing spondylitis. This chain links TRBV2 with TRBJ2-2; possible D gene TRBD1, 6 bases. The sequence derives from a male donor with ankylosing spondylitis or in good health (not recorded which). Input material: blood, either unsorted or a sorted T cell fraction (not recorded which). The CDR3: CASIPGDMRTGELFF. CDR3 nucleotide sequence: TGTGCCAGCATCCCAGGGGATATGCGCACCGGGGAGCTGTTTTTT. The whole variable domain, remainder taken from reference TRBV2 and TRBJ2-2, is EPEVTQTPSHQVTQMGQEVILRCVPISNHLYFYWYRQILGQKVEFLVSFYNNEISEKSEIFDDQFSVERPDGSNFTLKIRSTKLEDSAMYFCASIPGDMRTGELFFGEGSRLTVL.